The clone carrying this T cell receptor (beta chain) has more than one count but fewer than ten. This record comes from a study of cytomegalovirus exposure and HLA in healthy donors. 13 Jbeta primers and 60 Vbeta primers were used for the PCR. The assay was immunoSEQ multiplex PCR, and TCRdb's table has in-frame clones only and misses some. This table has roughly 34,000 clones, about two thirds appearing once. The sequencing sample was made of PBMCs. The TCR was taken from a man between 35 and 55 years old in good health and CMV-seropositive.

CDR3 protein: CASSPLTNRPEQFF. The CDR3 nucleotides are TGTGCCAGCAGCCCTCTAACCAACCGCCCTGAGCAGTTCTTC. The J gene is TRBJ2-1, the V gene TRBV11-3; D uncertain. V gave up 5 bases and J gave up 9 bases, with 17 bases separating them. The CDR3 has 14 amino acids. Germline V lookup: CDR1 SGHNT, CDR2 YENEEA.